Listed here are 5 T cell receptor beta chains from one sample, sequenced in a study of control samples from healthy donors and cancer patients. Some clones are missing from TCRdb's copy, which holds only in-frame ones; the method was immunoSEQ multiplex PCR. The repertoire holds about 86,000 clones, with approximately 95% as singletons. The sequenced sample was blood. These receptors came from a woman between 25 and 40 years old in good health.

The chain recombines TRBV6-6 with TRBJ1-1, with 9 bases that match TRBD1. The CDR3 has 16 residues. Losses at the gene ends were 0 bases for V and 6 bases for J; bases not matched to a gene: 8. Germline V CDR1 and CDR2: MNHNY, SVGAGI (reference sequence). The CDR3 sequence: CASSYSRTGDGSEAFF. Written as DNA, the CDR3 is TGTGCCAGCAGTTACTCTCGGACAGGGGATGGGTCTGAAGCTTTCTTT.

This chain connects TRBV6-2 or TRBV6-3 to TRBJ2-7; D call uncertain. The CDR3 is made up of 15 amino acids. Trimming left V 3 bases short and J 0 bases short, with 12 bases between. The germline V gene has CDR1 MNHEY and CDR2 SVGEGT. CDR3 nucleotide sequence: TGTGCCAGCAGTTATTACTCCCCTAACTCCTACGAGCAGTACTTC. Translated: CASSYYSPNSYEQYF.

This sequence joins TRBV28 and TRBJ1-6; D might be TRBD1 (5 bases). Trimming took off 6 bases at V and 0 bases at J, with 15 bases between the two ends. CDR3 size: 17 residues. Germline V gene sequence: CDR1 MDHEN, CDR2 SYDVKM. The CDR3 coding sequence is TGTGCCAGCAGCCGGGACTTCCTGAGCTCCTATAATTCACCCCTCCACTTT. This gives the protein CASSRDFLSSYNSPLHF.

This clone was observed a handful of times. The chain carries TRBV10-3 and TRBJ1-4; possible D gene TRBD1, 5 bases. CDR3 size: 13 residues. The germline V gene has CDR1 ENHRY and CDR2 SYGVKD. Trimming left V 11 bases short and J 4 bases short, with 14 bases between. CDR3 sequence (DNA): TGTGCCCGTCGACGGACACTTAATGAAAAACTGTTTTTT. Translation gives CARRRTLNEKLFF.

The J gene is TRBJ2-1, the V gene TRBV11-3, with TRBD2 matching 9 bases. The CDR3 contains 16 residues. The germline V gene encodes CDR1 SGHNT and CDR2 YENEEA. V gave up 6 bases and J gave up 0 bases; unmatched junction bases: 6. The DNA of the CDR3 is TGTGCCAGCAGAAGGAGCGGGAGGAGCTCCTACAATGAGCAGTTCTTC. Residues: CASRRSGRSSYNEQFF.